The 15 T cell receptor beta chains reported below all come from one sample, sequenced in a study of cytomegalovirus exposure and HLA in healthy donors. With 60 Vbeta and 13 Jbeta primers, the PCR was carried out. The protocol was immunoSEQ multiplex PCR, while the TCRdb copy is restricted to in-frame clones and leaves out a portion. The data show roughly 250,000 clones, roughly 80% seen once. Sequencing used PBMCs. The receptor source for this set is a girl aged 2-10 years in good health and CMV-seronegative.

The chain uses TRBV19 and TRBJ1-1, with 8 bases that match TRBD1. Germline V gene data show CDR1 as LNHDA and CDR2 as SQIVND (reference sequence). With V trimmed by 2 bases and J by 9 bases, 11 bases remained unmatched. CDR3 length: 15 residues. The CDR3 region is CASSITAGQEPKAFF. In DNA, the CDR3 is TGTGCCAGTAGTATAACCGCGGGACAGGAACCGAAAGCTTTCTTT.

This chain links TRBV18 with TRBJ1-6, with D hard to call. The CDR3 totals 16 residues. Germline-derived CDR1 and CDR2 are KGHSH and LQKENI. Trimming removed 0 bases from V and 7 bases from J, with 13 bases in between. This chain's CDR3 is CASSPPGLGSNSPLHF. The CDR3 bases are TGTGCCAGCTCACCACCGGGTTTAGGGAGCAATTCACCCCTCCACTTT. Looking up the rest from reference TRBV18 and TRBJ1-6 gives the full variable domain: NAGVMQNPRHLVRRRGQEARLRCSPMKGHSHVYWYRQLPEEGLKFMVYLQKENIIDESGMPKERFSAEFPKEGPSILRIQQVVRGDSAAYFCASSPPGLGSNSPLHFGNGTRLTVT.

This chain uses TRBV5-4 with TRBJ2-5; D is perhaps TRBD2 (6 bases). Deletions cut 5 bases from V and 9 bases from J, with 14 bases between. The germline CDR1 and CDR2 sequences are SGHNT and YYREEE (reference sequence). The CDR3 covers 12 residues. The CDR3 DNA follows: TGTGCCAGCAGATTCATGGGGGAGGCCCAGTACTTC. It translates to CASRFMGEAQYF.

The chain links TRBV10-2 to TRBJ2-7; TRBD2 matches 9 bases. From germline, CDR1 is WSHSY and CDR2 SAAADI. With V trimmed by 3 bases and J by 2 bases, 2 bases remained unmatched. The CDR3 spans 14 residues. In nucleotides, the CDR3 is TGCGCCAGCAGTGAAGTAGCGGGAGCCTACGAGCAGTACTTC. Its translation is CASSEVAGAYEQYF.

The chain uses TRBV10-3 and TRBJ1-5; tentatively, D is TRBD1 (6 bases). V shed 4 bases and J shed 6 bases, with 16 bases lying between them. This CDR3 has 15 amino acids. CDR1 is ENHRY and CDR2 is SYGVKD in the germline V gene. The CDR3 here is CAISVGGELGQPQHF. The CDR3 DNA sequence: TGTGCCATCAGTGTAGGGGGGGAGCTGGGTCAGCCCCAGCATTTT.

This clone has a handful of counts. The chain joins TRBV27 to TRBJ2-7, with 7 bases matching TRBD2. This CDR3 spans 17 amino acids. The V gene's germline CDR1 is MNHEY and CDR2 SMNVEV (reference sequence). V gave up 3 bases and J gave up 3 bases; unmatched junction bases: 14. The CDR3 DNA sequence: TGTGCCAGCAGTTTGGTTGTCGGGGGGTCCCTCTTCTACGAGCAGTACTTC. This gives the protein CASSLVVGGSLFYEQYF.

There are a few counts of this clone. In DNA form, the CDR3 reads TGTGCCATCAGTGAGGGGAAGGGGTCCAATCCTGGGGCCAACGTCCTGACTTTC. It encodes CAISEGKGSNPGANVLTF. The chain joins TRBV10-3 to TRBJ2-6, with D maybe TRBD1 (5 bases). The CDR3 extends over 18 amino acids. Germline assignment: CDR1 ENHRY and CDR2 SYGVKD. The V end was cut by 2 bases, the J end by 2 bases, with 16 bases between.

This clone appeared a few times. The V and J genes are TRBV7-2 and TRBJ1-5, with 9 bases that match TRBD1. Unmatched junction bases numbered 1, after V lost 2 bases and J lost 5 bases. CDR3 size: 14 residues. Germline V gene sequence: CDR1 SGHTA, CDR2 FQGNSA. The DNA of the CDR3 is TGTGCCAGCAGCTTAAGGACAGGGGATCAGCCCCAGCATTTT. This translates into CASSLRTGDQPQHF.

The chain has TRBV9 and TRBJ2-3; D gene uncertain. V shed 4 bases and J shed 2 bases, with 5 bases lying between them. Germline-derived CDR1 and CDR2 are SGDLS and YYNGEE. The CDR3 runs to 12 residues. The CDR3 coding sequence is TGTGCCAGCAGCACTACCACAGATACGCAGTATTTT. It codes for CASSTTTDTQYF.

This rearrangement joins TRBV25-1 to TRBJ1-5; unclear D gene. The ends were cut back, 1 base at V and 7 bases at J, with 11 bases in the middle. Per the germline V gene, CDR1 is MGHDK and CDR2 is SYGVNS. The CDR3 extends over 14 amino acids. CDR3: CASSEWSQAQPQHF. CDR3 nucleotides: TGTGCCAGCAGTGAATGGTCCCAGGCGCAGCCCCAGCATTTT.

The V and J genes are TRBV2 and TRBJ1-1; D remains unclear. CDR1 and CDR2 from the germline V gene are SNHLY and FYNNEI. Trimming stripped 1 base from V and 0 bases from J, with 3 bases between. The CDR3 runs to 13 residues. This CDR3 reads CASSEGVNTEAFF. In DNA, the CDR3 is TGTGCCAGCAGTGAAGGAGTGAACACTGAAGCTTTCTTT. Together with reference TRBV2 and TRBJ1-1, the CDR3 gives the full variable domain: EPEVTQTPSHQVTQMGQEVILRCVPISNHLYFYWYRQILGQKVEFLVSFYNNEISEKSEIFDDQFSVERPDGSNFTLKIRSTKLEDSAMYFCASSEGVNTEAFFGQGTRLTVV.

This clone has only one observation. The rearrangement links TRBV11-2 to TRBJ2-2; D gene unclear. CDR1 is SGHAT, CDR2 FQNNGV, per germline. The CDR3 totals 15 residues. V lost 5 bases and J lost 6, with 16 bases in between. For the CDR3, the DNA is TGTGCCAGCAGCCAACAGATTTTTTCCTCCGGGGAGCTGTTTTTT. It is translated as CASSQQIFSSGELFF.

This rearrangement joins TRBV5-1 to TRBJ1-2, with 7 bases identical to TRBD1. The length of the CDR3 is 16 residues. Trimming cost V 4 bases and J 2 bases; bases outside gene matches: 11. CDR1 and CDR2 from the germline V gene are SGHRS and YFSETQ. The CDR3 protein is CASSPGRDRLNYGYTF. The CDR3 DNA reads TGCGCCAGCAGCCCAGGAAGGGACAGATTAAACTATGGCTACACCTTC.

The rearrangement links TRBV11-2 to TRBJ1-1, with D tentatively TRBD1 (5 bases). CDR3 length: 15 amino acids. From germline, CDR1 is SGHAT and CDR2 FQNNGV. Trimming pared 1 base from V and 0 bases from J, leaving 9 bases between. In DNA, the CDR3 is TGTGCCAGCAGCTTAGGGGGGACTATGAACACTGAAGCTTTCTTT. It encodes CASSLGGTMNTEAFF.

The V gene is TRBV12-2, the J gene TRBJ2-7; the table names TRBD2, a call not compared with the DNA. TRBV12-2 counts as a pseudogene. CDR3 size: 15 residues. This CDR3 reads CASRLAGRRSYEQYF. CDR3 DNA: TGTGCAAGTCGCTTGGCCGGGAGGAGGTCCTACGAGCAGTACTTC.